The 10 T cell receptor beta chains in this list originate from one sample, sequenced in a study of T cell repertoires in MIS-A myocarditis. Libraries were prepared by immunoSEQ multiplex PCR; TCRdb keeps only in-frame clonotypes and omits some of them. The sample holds roughly 15,000 clones, about 74% seen once. Sequenced sample: left ventricle heart tissue obtained at autopsy. All receptors come from a young man with fulminant myocarditis from multisystem inflammatory syndrome in adults (MIS-A) after COVID-19.

This chain connects TRBV6-6 to TRBJ2-7; D could derive from TRBD1 or TRBD2 (5 bases each). The CDR3 spans 14 residues. Trimming removed 6 bases from V and 5 bases from J, with 17 bases in between. Germline V gene data show CDR1 as MNHNY and CDR2 as SVGAGI (reference sequence). The CDR3, as DNA: TGTGCCAGCAGCCCGGGATTCCCCAGGGACGAGCAGTACTTC. Amino acids: CASSPGFPRDEQYF.

The CDR3 loop is CASSKRGTDTQYF. The CDR3 bases are TGTGCCAGCAGCAAAAGAGGCACAGATACGCAGTATTTT. The chain couples TRBV21-1 to TRBJ2-3; TRBD2 was called by the table and not checked on the DNA. TRBV21-1 is noted as a pseudogene. CDR3 length equals 13 residues.

This clone has only one observation. J is TRBJ1-1 and V is TRBV4-1; no clear D. Trimming left V 4 bases short and J 1 base short, with 7 bases between. CDR1 MGHRA and CDR2 YSYEKL come from the germline V gene. CDR3 size: 13 residues. The CDR3 coding sequence is TGCGCCAGCAGCCTGGTCGGGAACACTGAAGCTTTCTTT. Its protein is CASSLVGNTEAFF.

This rearrangement joins TRBV7-9 to TRBJ2-7; the match to TRBD2 covers 7 bases. There are 17 residues in the CDR3. The V gene end was trimmed by 4 bases and the J gene end by 5 bases; junction bases not matched to a gene: 17. Germline values: CDR1 SEHNR, CDR2 FQNEAQ (reference sequence). The CDR3 protein is CASSSTFAGAKGDEQYF. DNA of the CDR3: TGTGCCAGCAGCTCCACTTTTGCGGGAGCCAAAGGGGACGAGCAGTACTTC.

V gene TRBV7-2 combines with J gene TRBJ2-1, with 9 bases matching TRBD1. Trimming at V came to 5 bases and at J to 8 bases, leaving 10 bases not matched to a gene. CDR1 and CDR2 from the germline V gene are SGHTA and FQGNSA. The CDR3 totals 15 residues. The CDR3 bases are TGTGCCAGCAGCATCATCGGGACAGGGATCGATGAGCAGTTCTTC. It encodes CASSIIGTGIDEQFF.

This chain connects TRBV28 to TRBJ1-2; 8 bases are a match to TRBD1. The CDR3 length is 15 residues. Unmatched junction bases numbered 7, after V lost 6 bases and J lost 1 base. Germline values: CDR1 MDHEN, CDR2 SYDVKM. Here the CDR3 DNA reads TGTGCCAGCAGCCGCGGGGGACAGGTTAACTATGGCTACACCTTC. Encoded protein: CASSRGGQVNYGYTF.

CDR3 nucleotide sequence: TGTGCCTGGAGCCGGGCGGGTAGGGGGCCGGGGGCTGAAGCTTTCTTT. This sequence encodes CAWSRAGRGPGAEAFF. The chain uses TRBV30 and TRBJ1-1, with 7 bases that match TRBD1. Germline loops: CDR1 GTSNPN, CDR2 SVGIG (reference sequence). The junction had 16 bases not matched to a gene; V was cut back by 3 bases and J by 6 bases. The CDR3 is 16 residues long. The full variable domain, its missing parts supplied by reference TRBV30 and TRBJ1-1, is SQTIHQWPATLVQPVGSPLSLECTVEGTSNPNLYWYRQAAGRGLQLLFYSVGIGQISSEVPQNLSASRPQDRQFILSSKKLLLSDSGFYLCAWSRAGRGPGAEAFFGQGTRLTVV.

The V and J genes are TRBV7-6 and TRBJ2-6; 9 nucleotides agree with TRBD2. This CDR3 spans 18 amino acids. In germline, CDR1 is SGHVS, CDR2 FNYEAQ. Trimming removed 0 bases from V and 3 bases from J; junction bases left unmatched: 6. CDR3 in amino acids: CASSLAAGGAGGANVLTF. CDR3 nucleotide sequence: TGTGCCAGCAGCTTAGCGGCGGGGGGGGCAGGTGGGGCCAACGTCCTGACTTTC.

The chain has TRBV9 and TRBJ2-5; D perhaps matches TRBD1 (5 bases). Germline V gives CDR1 SGDLS, CDR2 YYNGEE. The CDR3 is made up of 16 amino acids. V lost 2 bases and J lost 5, with 19 bases in between. The CDR3 here is CASSVLPDGAGETQYF. The CDR3, as DNA: TGTGCCAGCAGCGTCCTTCCGGACGGAGCAGGGGAGACCCAGTACTTC.

The chain has TRBV18 and TRBJ1-1; no clear D gene. The CDR3 has 11 amino acids. Germline V gives CDR1 KGHSH, CDR2 LQKENI. Trimming took 2 bases from V and 7 from J, leaving 5 bases between them. The CDR3 sequence: CASSPNGEAFF. CDR3 bases: TGTGCCAGCTCACCAAACGGTGAAGCTTTCTTT.